Below, 20 T cell receptor beta chains from the same sample are listed, as sequenced in a study of T cells in localized non-small cell lung cancer. The data were produced by immunoSEQ multiplex PCR, yet TCRdb's version contains in-frame clones alone and is incomplete. Seen here are around 96,000 clones, roughly 93% observed once, and the top ten hold roughly 3.9%. Sequenced here: PBMCs, sampled before any cancer treatment. The receptors stem from a woman aged 35-75 years with stage II squamous cell lung carcinoma.

The V gene is TRBV5-1, the J gene TRBJ1-1; TRBD1 matches at 7 bases. The junction had 9 bases not matched to a gene; V was cut back by 4 bases and J by 0 bases. The CDR3 totals 16 residues. Germline loops: CDR1 SGHRS, CDR2 YFSETQ. CDR3 residues: CASSPIEGAMNTEAFF. The CDR3 bases are TGCGCCAGCAGCCCAATCGAGGGGGCGATGAACACTGAAGCTTTCTTT.

To note about this clone: Other DNA sequences of this sample code for an identical CDR3. This chain joins TRBV7-9 and TRBJ1-1, with D uncertain. The CDR3 length is 13 residues. Per germline, CDR1 SEHNR and CDR2 FQNEAQ (reference sequence). The germline V and J ends were trimmed by 1 base and 4 bases, with 7 bases remaining between them. CDR3 sequence (DNA): TGTGCCAGCAGCTTAGGCGGTGGCACTGAAGCTTTCTTT. Translated: CASSLGGGTEAFF.

The chain has TRBV29-1 and TRBJ1-3, with 7 bases aligning to TRBD1. CDR1 is SQVTM and CDR2 is ANQGSEA in the germline V gene. CDR3 length equals 15 residues. Trimming took 5 bases from V and 0 from J; bases not matched to a gene: 7. The DNA of the CDR3 is TGCAGCGTTAGGACAGGTGAAACCTCTGGAAACACCATATATTTT. This sequence encodes CSVRTGETSGNTIYF.

This chain joins TRBV30 and TRBJ1-1; D gene ambiguous. With 2 bases removed from V and 1 base from J, the gap between germline ends came to 14 bases. The CDR3 runs 15 residues. Germline-derived CDR1 and CDR2 are GTSNPN and SVGIG (reference sequence). Written as DNA, the CDR3 is TGTGCCTGGAGTACATCGTGGAGGGAGAACACTGAAGCTTTCTTT. Translation gives CAWSTSWRENTEAFF.

The J gene is TRBJ1-5, the V gene TRBV10-3, with 7 nucleotides matching TRBD1. In germline, CDR1 is ENHRY, CDR2 SYGVKD. The CDR3 spans 13 residues. Trimming took 10 bases from V and 4 from J; bases not matched to a gene: 7. The CDR3: CATGGTENQPQHF. The CDR3 DNA is TGTGCCACCGGCGGGACAGAAAATCAGCCCCAGCATTTT.

This clone was picked up one time. V is TRBV30 and J is TRBJ1-1; 7 positions match TRBD1. Trimming took 0 bases from V and 0 from J; bases not matched to a gene: 10. CDR3 length: 17 amino acids. CDR1 is GTSNPN and CDR2 is SVGIG in the germline V gene (reference sequence). CDR3: CAWSVRGGAGMNTEAFF. The CDR3 DNA reads TGTGCCTGGAGTGTGAGAGGGGGCGCGGGTATGAACACTGAAGCTTTCTTT.

This chain joins TRBV5-1 and TRBJ2-7, with D perhaps matching TRBD1 (6 bases). The germline V gene has CDR1 SGHRS and CDR2 YFSETQ. V lost 4 bases, J lost 2 bases, and 19 bases lay in between. This CDR3 is built from 16 residues. The CDR3 spells CASSEGLWTATYEQYF. CDR3 DNA sequence: TGCGCCAGCAGCGAGGGTTTGTGGACAGCCACCTACGAGCAGTACTTC.

The J gene is TRBJ2-1, the V gene TRBV5-1; D perhaps matches TRBD2 (6 bases). V was trimmed by 3 bases and J by 9 bases, leaving 16 bases between them. Germline assignment: CDR1 SGHRS and CDR2 YFSETQ. This CDR3 has 14 residues. DNA for the CDR3: TGCGCCAGCAGCTCGCAGACTAGTTCTAGTGAGCAGTTCTTC. Its translation: CASSSQTSSSEQFF.

The chain links TRBV14 to TRBJ1-5, with D maybe TRBD1 (5 bases). V gave up 0 bases and J gave up 5 bases, with 20 bases separating them. The CDR3 has 18 amino acids. The germline V gene has CDR1 SGHDN and CDR2 FVKESK. CDR3 coding DNA: TGTGCCAGCAGCCAAGATCTAGAGCAAGCAGGGAGAGATCAGCCCCAGCATTTT. Amino acid sequence: CASSQDLEQAGRDQPQHF.

Remarks on this clone: Sequence at one end of the junction differs from germline and may be a read error. The V call is TRBV5-1, the J call TRBJ1-2; 7 nucleotides align to TRBD1. CDR3 size: 13 residues. Germline values: CDR1 SGHRS, CDR2 YFSETQ. CDR3 in DNA: TGCGCCAGCAGTCCAGACAGGGACTATGGCCACACCTTC. Protein: CASSPDRDYGHTF. Supplemented by reference TRBV5-1 and TRBJ1-2, the full variable domain reads KAGVTQTPRYLIKTRGQQVTLSCSPISGHRSVSWYQQTPGQGLQFLFEYFSETQRNKGNFPGRFSGRQFSNSRSEMNVSTLELGDSALYLCASSPDRDYGHTFGSGTRLTVV.

This clone turned up a few times. The rearrangement uses TRBV6-1 and TRBJ1-5, with D unresolved. V was clipped by 7 bases and J by 5 bases, with 12 bases between them. The CDR3 loop spans 13 amino acids. Germline CDR1 and CDR2: MNHNS and SASEGT. The CDR3 protein is CASNREFDQPQHF. The CDR3 bases are TGTGCCAGCAACAGAGAATTCGATCAGCCCCAGCATTTT.

This rearrangement joins TRBV27 to TRBJ1-1; no clear D. The V gene lost 5 bases and the J gene lost 0 bases, with 16 bases spanning the gap. In germline, CDR1 is MNHEY, CDR2 SMNVEV (reference sequence). CDR3 size: 16 residues. CDR3 in DNA: TGTGCCAGCAGTCACGTCAGCGTAAGCTTGAACACTGAAGCTTTCTTT. Protein: CASSHVSVSLNTEAFF.

This sequence joins TRBV14 and TRBJ2-5; weak D call: TRBD2 (6 bases). The germline V gene encodes CDR1 SGHDN and CDR2 FVKESK. This CDR3 has 13 amino acids. With 4 bases removed from V and 10 bases from J, the gap between germline ends came to 16 bases. The CDR3 bases are TGTGCCAGCAGCCCCCTGGGAATGGGAGGCCAGTACTTC. It codes for CASSPLGMGGQYF.

The sample holds a few counts of this clone. CDR3 DNA: TGTGCCAGCAGCCGCGAGATAGGACAGGGAAATTCACCCCTCCACTTT. This codes for CASSREIGQGNSPLHF. The gene calls are TRBV4-2 and TRBJ1-6, with 8 bases aligning to TRBD1. The CDR3 extends over 16 amino acids. CDR1 is LGHNA and CDR2 is YNFKEQ in the germline V gene. The ends lost 4 bases at V and 7 bases at J; junction bases unmatched: 9.

This chain links TRBV11-3 with TRBJ2-3, with TRBD2 matching 11 bases. The V gene's germline CDR1 is SGHNT and CDR2 YENEEA. Trimming cost V 5 bases and J 3 bases; bases outside gene matches: 7. The CDR3 extends over 16 amino acids. CDR3 sequence: CASSGSGGAGTDTQYF. CDR3 DNA: TGTGCCAGCAGCGGTAGCGGGGGGGCCGGTACAGATACGCAGTATTTT.

The chain employs TRBV5-4 and TRBJ1-1, with D perhaps TRBD1 (6 bases). The germline V gene encodes CDR1 SGHNT and CDR2 YYREEE (reference sequence). The CDR3 has 17 residues. V gave up 0 bases and J gave up 4 bases, with 19 bases separating them. The CDR3 protein is CASSLVPITGRATEAFF. As DNA, the CDR3 is TGTGCCAGCAGCTTGGTCCCCATAACAGGGAGGGCCACTGAAGCTTTCTTT.

The chain has TRBV6-4 and TRBJ2-1; TRBD1 matches 7 bases. Germline V gene data show CDR1 as MRHNA and CDR2 as SNTAGT. This CDR3 spans 14 amino acids. J gave up 6 bases and V 3 bases, and 5 bases lay outside the gene matches. DNA of the CDR3: TGTGCCAGCAGTGAAGGCAGGGGGTTCAATGAGCAGTTCTTC. Amino acid sequence: CASSEGRGFNEQFF.

This clone was counted a single time. The genes are TRBV5-4 and TRBJ2-4; 10 bases map to TRBD1. The length of the CDR3 is 16 residues. The germline V gene encodes CDR1 SGHNT and CDR2 YYREEE (reference sequence). V trimming: 1 base; J trimming: 1 base; junction bases outside the gene matches: 2. The CDR3 loop reads CASSLPGQGAKNIQYF. The DNA for the CDR3 is TGTGCCAGCAGCTTGCCGGGACAGGGGGCCAAAAACATTCAGTACTTC. The whole variable domain, filled in from reference TRBV5-4 and TRBJ2-4, reads ETGVTQSPTHLIKTRGQQVTLRCSSQSGHNTVSWYQQALGQGPQFIFQYYREEENGRGNFPPRFSGLQFPNYSSELNVNALELDDSALYLCASSLPGQGAKNIQYFGAGTRLSVL.

This chain connects TRBV6-4 to TRBJ1-5; D perhaps matches TRBD1 (5 bases). From germline, CDR1 is MRHNA and CDR2 SNTAGT. The CDR3 loop spans 16 amino acids. V gave up 3 bases and J gave up 2 bases, with 14 bases separating them. The CDR3 DNA reads TGTGCCAGCAGTGAATTCTATTTGGGGGGCAATCAGCCCCAGCATTTT. Translating gives CASSEFYLGGNQPQHF.

V is TRBV19 and J is TRBJ2-7; a weak D match, TRBD1 (5 bases). The CDR3 runs 14 residues. CDR1 and CDR2 from the germline V gene are LNHDA and SQIVND (reference sequence). Trimming shortened V by 5 bases and J by 7 bases, and 18 bases separated the two germline ends. The CDR3 here is CASSAAGSHLEQYF. The CDR3 DNA is TGTGCCAGTAGTGCGGCAGGGTCCCACTTGGAGCAGTACTTC.